One and the same sample provided the 12 T cell receptor beta chains below, sequenced in a study of OX40 agonist ivuxolimab in advanced cancers. Receptor libraries were prepared by the immunoSEQ multiplex PCR assay. TCRdb provides this immuneACCESS table in a form limited to in-frame rearrangements. Some clones are lacking; in checked studies, under half of them reflect an unresolved V gene, and why the rest are absent is not known. The sample profile shows tens of thousands of clones; more than 65% of them were found once. Clones ranked in the top ten supply 5.5% of the sample. The input for sequencing was CD4+ or CD8+ T cells sorted from blood, taken in a trial of the OX40 agonist ivuxolimab. All receptors come from an adult with an advanced solid tumor such as melanoma, head and neck, liver or kidney cancer.

The CDR3 sequence: CASSLGGTPQETQYF. DNA of the CDR3: TGTGCCAGCAGCTTAGGAGGGACGCCTCAAGAGACCCAGTACTTC. The chain combines TRBV7-2 with TRBJ2-5; D possibly uses TRBD1 or TRBD2 (5 bases each). Trimming stripped 1 base from V and 2 bases from J, with 11 bases between. The CDR3 contains 15 residues. Germline V gene sequence: CDR1 SGHTA, CDR2 FQGNSA.

The rearrangement links TRBV7-9 to TRBJ1-1; tentatively, D is TRBD1 (6 bases). The V gene lost 4 bases and the J gene lost 7 bases, with 7 bases spanning the gap. Per germline, CDR1 SEHNR and CDR2 FQNEAQ (reference sequence). The CDR3 spans 11 residues. The CDR3, as DNA: TGTGCCAGCAGCTGGACAGATGAAGCTTTCTTT. It is translated as CASSWTDEAFF. The entire variable domain, with the rest obtained from reference TRBV7-9 and TRBJ1-1, is as follows: DTGVSQNPRHKITKRGQNVTFRCDPISEHNRLYWYRQTLGQGPEFLTYFQNEAQLEKSRLLSDRFSAERPKGSFSTLEIQRTEQGDSAMYLCASSWTDEAFFGQGTRLTVV.

The chain has TRBV7-2 and TRBJ1-1; no firm D call. The CDR3 extends over 13 amino acids. Germline values: CDR1 SGHTA, CDR2 FQGNSA. V lost 5 bases and J 2 bases, leaving 9 bases between the germline ends. DNA for the CDR3: TGTGCCAGCAGCCAACGGGCCAACACTGAAGCTTTCTTT. Amino acids: CASSQRANTEAFF.

The CDR3 DNA reads TGTGCCAGCAGTCAAACCTCTTCTCTAGAGCAAGAGACCCAGTACTTC. As protein: CASSQTSSLEQETQYF. The chain joins TRBV27 to TRBJ2-5; no firm D call. From germline, CDR1 is MNHEY and CDR2 SMNVEV (reference sequence). Deletions cut 5 bases from V and 2 bases from J, with 18 bases between. This CDR3 is built from 16 residues.

The J gene is TRBJ2-3, the V gene TRBV6-5, with D possibly being TRBD2 (5 bases). The V gene's germline CDR1 is MNHEY and CDR2 SVGAGI. Trimming stripped 0 bases from V and 7 bases from J, with 8 bases between. The length of the CDR3 is 13 residues. The CDR3 sequence: CASSYSDSNTQYF. CDR3 bases: TGTGCCAGCAGTTACTCGGACTCAAATACGCAGTATTTT.

This clone was detected once. The J gene is TRBJ2-2, the V gene TRBV7-9; D is possibly TRBD2 (5 bases). The CDR3 runs 16 residues. Germline CDR1 SEHNR, CDR2 FQNEAQ (reference sequence). The V end was cut by 4 bases, the J end by 0 bases, with 12 bases between. The CDR3, as DNA: TGTGCCAGCAGCTCACTAGAAGGACCGAACACCGGGGAGCTGTTTTTT. Translated: CASSSLEGPNTGELFF. The full variable domain, with the rest looked up from reference TRBV7-9 and TRBJ2-2, is DTGVSQNPRHKITKRGQNVTFRCDPISEHNRLYWYRQTLGQGPEFLTYFQNEAQLEKSRLLSDRFSAERPKGSFSTLEIQRTEQGDSAMYLCASSSLEGPNTGELFFGEGSRLTVL.

This clone showed up just a few times. The rearrangement joins TRBV18 to TRBJ2-7; TRBD2 matches at 8 bases. V gave up 3 bases and J gave up 4 bases; unmatched junction bases: 5. The CDR3 covers 14 residues. Per germline, CDR1 KGHSH and CDR2 LQKENI. Here the CDR3 reads CASSPGGARYEQYF. CDR3 bases: TGTGCCAGCTCACCCGGGGGGGCTCGGTACGAGCAGTACTTC. Based on the CDR3 plus reference TRBV18 and TRBJ2-7, the full variable domain is NAGVMQNPRHLVRRRGQEARLRCSPMKGHSHVYWYRQLPEEGLKFMVYLQKENIIDESGMPKERFSAEFPKEGPSILRIQQVVRGDSAAYFCASSPGGARYEQYFGPGTRLTVT.

The J gene is TRBJ2-1, the V gene TRBV5-4; D remains ambiguous. Germline CDR1 reads SGHNT; CDR2 reads YYREEE (reference sequence). This CDR3 region has 15 residues. V was pared by 0 bases and J by 0 bases, with 7 bases between. The CDR3 nucleotides are TGTGCCAGCAGCTTGGGTCTGAGCTCCTACAATGAGCAGTTCTTC. It is translated as CASSLGLSSYNEQFF.

The chain carries TRBV19 and TRBJ2-3; 11 bases align to TRBD2. Unmatched junction bases numbered 2, after V lost 4 bases and J lost 2 bases. Germline assignment: CDR1 LNHDA and CDR2 SQIVND (reference sequence). This CDR3 comprises 15 residues. CDR3: CASSKLAGVTDTQYF. In nucleotides, the CDR3 is TGTGCCAGTAGTAAACTAGCGGGGGTCACAGATACGCAGTATTTT.

The rearrangement uses TRBV28 and TRBJ2-5, with 7 bases that match TRBD1. This CDR3 has 15 residues. The germline gives CDR1 MDHEN, CDR2 SYDVKM. The J segment lost 7 bases and the V segment lost 4 bases, leaving 12 bases of the junction unmatched. The CDR3 loop reads CASSWVGRGWGTQYF. The CDR3 nucleotides are TGTGCCAGCAGTTGGGTGGGCAGGGGGTGGGGGACCCAGTACTTC.

The chain has TRBV20-1 and TRBJ2-1; no clear D gene. Trimming removed 3 bases from V and 15 bases from J, with 15 bases in between. From germline, CDR1 is DFQATT and CDR2 SNEGSKA (reference sequence). This CDR3 has 11 amino acids. The CDR3 here is CSASLNGWGFF. The DNA of the CDR3 is TGCAGTGCTAGTCTTAACGGCTGGGGGTTCTTC.

The chain is built from TRBV5-1 and TRBJ2-5, with 8 bases that match TRBD2. The CDR3 consists of 14 residues. The germline V gene encodes CDR1 SGHRS and CDR2 YFSETQ. V lost 4 bases, J lost 5 bases, and 7 bases stayed unmatched. As DNA, the CDR3 is TGCGCCAGCAGCAGTAGCGGGGAGGAGGAGACCCAGTACTTC. As protein: CASSSSGEEETQYF.